The 20 T cell receptor beta chains below all came from one sample that was sequenced in a study of HIV-infected children after antiretroviral therapy interruption. Unique molecular identifiers were included in an RNA-based 3' RACE TCR library. Each CDR3 protein is one row after TCRdb ran MiXCR on the 3' RACE reads. Seen here are approximately 89,000 distinct CDR3 sequences, around 6.9% observed once, and the top ten hold 0.85% to 1.2%. The treatment was: PENTA 11 planned treatment interruption arm or continuous ART arm. The sequenced sample was CD45RA+ CD4+ T cells from PBMCs, pooled from several time points, obtained from a donor given antiretroviral therapy, either interrupted or continuous. Subset of the sample: naive CD4+ CD45RA+ CD45RO- T cells. The source is a pool of human donors with HIV.

This clonotype was picked up many times. The chain has TRBV20-1 and TRBJ2-7; possible D gene TRBD2, 6 bases. CDR3 length: 14 residues. V gave up 3 bases and J gave up 2 bases, with 14 bases separating them. From germline, CDR1 is DFQATT and CDR2 SNEGSKA (reference sequence). CDR3 sequence reads: CSARGTASTYEQYF. CDR3 bases: TGCAGTGCTAGGGGGACTGCCTCCACCTACGAGCAGTACTTC.

The V call is TRBV5-1, the J call TRBJ2-3; 10 positions agree with TRBD1. CDR1 and CDR2 from the germline V gene are SGHRS and YFSETQ. The ends lost 4 bases at V and 6 bases at J; junction bases unmatched: 8. The CDR3 runs to 15 residues. This CDR3 is CASSVYWGQGDTQYF. The CDR3, as DNA: TGCGCCAGCAGCGTATATTGGGGACAGGGGGATACGCAGTATTTT.

This clonotype occurred many times. The chain has TRBV13 and TRBJ2-1; D gene uncertain. The V end was cut by 6 bases, the J end by 6 bases, with 18 bases between. Germline V CDR1 and CDR2: PRHDT, FYEKMQ (reference sequence). The CDR3 sequence is 15 residues long. In DNA, the CDR3 is TGTGCCAGCAGTTTGAACCGGCGGCTATTCAATGAGCAGTTCTTC. Translated, it gives CASSLNRRLFNEQFF.

The J gene is TRBJ1-1, the V gene TRBV6-6, with 7 bases aligning to TRBD1. Germline values: CDR1 MNHNY, CDR2 SVGAGI (reference sequence). The CDR3 length is 13 residues. Germline trimming cut 5 bases from V and 1 base from J; bases unmatched to any gene: 1. For the CDR3, the DNA is TGTGCCAGCAGTACAGGGGCGAACACTGAAGCTTTCTTT. It yields the protein CASSTGANTEAFF.

V usage is TRBV12-3 or TRBV12-4 and J usage is TRBJ2-2; 14 nucleotides match TRBD2. The V gene end was trimmed by 7 bases and the J gene end by 0 bases; junction bases not matched to a gene: 10. This CDR3 comprises 19 residues. The CDR3 spells CASNRPGLAGVPNTGELFF. CDR3 bases: TGTGCCAGCAACCGCCCGGGACTAGCGGGGGTCCCGAACACCGGGGAGCTGTTTTTT.

This clonotype was counted only a few times. V and J are TRBV5-6 and TRBJ2-2, with 9 bases aligning to TRBD1. The CDR3 spans 14 residues. CDR1 is SGHDT and CDR2 is YYEEEE in the germline V gene. V gave up 2 bases and J gave up 6 bases; unmatched junction bases: 2. Here the CDR3 reads CASSFTGGAGELFF. CDR3 coding DNA: TGTGCCAGCAGCTTCACAGGGGGCGCCGGGGAGCTGTTTTTT.

This clonotype was seen many times. Here the CDR3 reads CASSLSPGLAAYNEQFF. Here the CDR3 DNA reads TGTGCCAGCAGCTTATCCCCGGGACTAGCGGCCTACAATGAGCAGTTCTTC. The genes are TRBV7-3 and TRBJ2-1, with 11 bases matching TRBD2. Germline CDR1 reads SGHTA; CDR2 reads FQGTGA. Trimming cost V 2 bases and J 2 bases; bases outside gene matches: 5. This CDR3 contains 17 residues.

This clonotype was detected many times. The chain couples TRBV5-1 to TRBJ2-1; 10 nucleotides align to TRBD1. V lost 0 bases to trimming and J lost 9 bases; unmatched junction nucleotides: 6. The CDR3 has 15 amino acids. Per the germline V gene, CDR1 is SGHRS and CDR2 is YFSETQ. The CDR3 protein is CASSLVETGGGEQFF. The CDR3 DNA reads TGCGCCAGCAGCTTGGTGGAGACAGGGGGCGGTGAGCAGTTCTTC. Complete variable domain (other parts from reference TRBV5-1 and TRBJ2-1): KAGVTQTPRYLIKTRGQQVTLSCSPISGHRSVSWYQQTPGQGLQFLFEYFSETQRNKGNFPGRFSGRQFSNSRSEMNVSTLELGDSALYLCASSLVETGGGEQFFGPGTRLTVL.

This clonotype was found many times. The rearrangement joins TRBV9 to TRBJ2-3, with TRBD2 matching 10 bases. This CDR3 is 17 amino acids long. Trimming took 0 bases from V and 0 from J; bases not matched to a gene: 4. Germline loops: CDR1 SGDLS, CDR2 YYNGEE. The CDR3: CASSVGPSGGSTDTQYF. The CDR3 nucleotides are TGTGCCAGCAGCGTAGGTCCTAGCGGGGGTAGCACAGATACGCAGTATTTT.

This clonotype was seen at least ten times. This chain links TRBV4-1 with TRBJ2-5, with unresolved D. Trimming pared 2 bases from V and 1 base from J, leaving 8 bases between. Germline V CDR1 and CDR2: MGHRA, YSYEKL. This CDR3 spans 14 amino acids. The CDR3 spells CASSQLRFQETQYF. DNA of the CDR3: TGCGCCAGCAGCCAATTACGGTTCCAAGAGACCCAGTACTTC.

This clonotype came up many times. The CDR3 region has the DNA TGTGCCAGTACGGGACAGGGGGCCGCAGATACGCAGTATTTT. Its protein product is CASTGQGAADTQYF. The genes are TRBV19 and TRBJ2-3; 12 bases match TRBD1. The CDR3 runs 14 residues. V lost 7 bases, J lost 4 bases, and 3 bases stayed unmatched. Per the germline V gene, CDR1 is LNHDA and CDR2 is SQIVND (reference sequence).

This clonotype has a handful of counts. The V call is TRBV11-1, the J call TRBJ1-1; D remains unclear. The CDR3 totals 12 residues. Germline values: CDR1 SGHAT, CDR2 FQDESV (reference sequence). The V end lost 7 bases, the J end lost 0 bases, and 6 bases lay between the germline ends. The CDR3 spells CASNQMNTEAFF. CDR3 nucleotides: TGTGCCAGCAACCAGATGAACACTGAAGCTTTCTTT.

Only a few counts were recorded for this clonotype. The chain employs TRBV12-3 or TRBV12-4 and TRBJ1-1; D gene unclear. V shed 3 bases and J shed 8 bases, with 16 bases lying between them. This CDR3 region has 14 residues. CDR3 loop: CASSLLGNAVEAFF. In DNA, the CDR3 is TGTGCCAGCAGTTTGCTCGGGAACGCGGTAGAAGCTTTCTTT.

This clonotype was seen a few times. J is TRBJ2-5 and V is TRBV30; tentative D call: TRBD2 (5 bases). Germline V gene sequence: CDR1 GTSNPN, CDR2 SVGIG (reference sequence). V was pared by 3 bases and J by 7 bases, with 15 bases between. The CDR3 length is 13 residues. CDR3: CAWRAAHPTTQYF. DNA for the CDR3: TGTGCCTGGAGAGCGGCCCACCCAACGACCCAGTACTTC. The entire variable domain, with the rest obtained from reference TRBV30 and TRBJ2-5, is as follows: SQTIHQWPATLVQPVGSPLSLECTVEGTSNPNLYWYRQAAGRGLQLLFYSVGIGQISSEVPQNLSASRPQDRQFILSSKKLLLSDSGFYLCAWRAAHPTTQYFGPGTRLLVL.

The genes are TRBV5-1 and TRBJ2-7; D unclear. V was clipped by 4 bases and J by 2 bases, with 13 bases between them. In germline, CDR1 is SGHRS, CDR2 YFSETQ. This CDR3 has 14 residues. CDR3 in amino acids: CASSRPLNPYEQYF. CDR3 in DNA: TGCGCCAGCAGCAGGCCTTTAAATCCCTACGAGCAGTACTTC.

This clonotype was seen at least ten times. This chain joins TRBV20-1 and TRBJ2-4, with D possibly matching TRBD1 (5 bases). CDR1 is DFQATT, CDR2 SNEGSKA, per germline (reference sequence). The CDR3 has 14 residues. Trimming removed 4 bases at V and 6 bases at J, with 16 bases between. CDR3 in amino acids: CSANKPGLGNIQYF. Here the CDR3 DNA reads TGCAGTGCTAACAAGCCAGGGCTAGGAAACATTCAGTACTTC.

The sample holds many counts of this clonotype. The chain combines TRBV11-2 with TRBJ2-7; 8 bases are shared with TRBD2. The CDR3 sequence is 16 residues long. Germline V lookup: CDR1 SGHAT, CDR2 FQNNGV. The V and J ends lost 1 base and 0 bases, in that order; junction bases with no gene match: 5. CDR3: CASSLVVLAVSYEQYF. The CDR3 DNA reads as TGTGCCAGCAGCTTAGTGGTACTAGCGGTCTCCTACGAGCAGTACTTC.

This clonotype was seen at least ten times. CDR3 coding DNA: TGTGCCAGCAGTTCACAGGGGGCTGGGGCCAACGTCCTGACTTTC. It yields the protein CASSSQGAGANVLTF. The chain uses TRBV28 and TRBJ2-6, with 8 bases identical to TRBD1. V gave up 4 bases and J gave up 2 bases; unmatched junction bases: 1. Per the germline V gene, CDR1 is MDHEN and CDR2 is SYDVKM. CDR3 length: 15 residues.

This clonotype has a count of ten or more. The chain combines TRBV29-1 with TRBJ2-2; D is perhaps TRBD1 (5 bases). This CDR3 has 13 amino acids. Germline CDR1 SQVTM, CDR2 ANQGSEA. V was shortened by 3 bases and J by 0 bases, with 5 bases between the two germline ends. Written as DNA, the CDR3 is TGCAGCGTTGACAGGGCGAACACCGGGGAGCTGTTTTTT. Its protein is CSVDRANTGELFF.

The table lists this clonotype with a few counts. J is TRBJ2-2 and V is TRBV6-4; D remains ambiguous. The CDR3 is 17 residues long. Germline V lookup: CDR1 MRHNA, CDR2 SNTAGT. V dropped 0 bases and J dropped 2 bases, with 13 bases sitting between them. The CDR3 region is CASSDSFYLLNTGELFF. CDR3 nucleotides: TGTGCCAGCAGTGACTCCTTCTACCTCCTTAACACCGGGGAGCTGTTTTTT.